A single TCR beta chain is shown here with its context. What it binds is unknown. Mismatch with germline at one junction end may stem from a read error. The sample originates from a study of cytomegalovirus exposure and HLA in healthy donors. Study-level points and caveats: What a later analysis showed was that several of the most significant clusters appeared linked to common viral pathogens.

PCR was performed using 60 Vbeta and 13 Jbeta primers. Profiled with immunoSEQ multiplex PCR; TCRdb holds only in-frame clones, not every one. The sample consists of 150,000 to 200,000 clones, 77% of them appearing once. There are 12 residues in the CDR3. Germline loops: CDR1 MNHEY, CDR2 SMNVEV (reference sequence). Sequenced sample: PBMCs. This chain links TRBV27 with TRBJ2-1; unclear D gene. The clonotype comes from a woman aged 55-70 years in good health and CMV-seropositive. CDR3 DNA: TGTGCCAGCAGTTTTCCCTACAGCCCATGGGTCTTC. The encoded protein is CASSFPYSPWVF.